Described below is a single TCR beta chain sequence and its context. In this sample, this clone turned up once. Its recognized antigen is unknown. Base qualities are missing; no much larger clone stands one base away. This sample is part of a study of T cell responses to AZD1222 COVID-19 vaccine (dated by TCRdb to about 2021). Context from the whole study: Because spike-specific TCR depth and breadth did not differ between the two schedules, AZD1222 recipients who got a second dose at roughly 4 weeks were pooled with those who got a second dose at roughly 12 weeks. A total of under 250 trial participants underwent TCR sequencing, of whom 200 to 220 had received two doses of AZD1222 and some 25 had received two doses of the MenACWY control vaccine. Trial participants were enrolled into age subgroups of 18-55, 56-69 and 70-plus years, which contained around 140, 26 and 57 TCR-sequenced participants, respectively. Points the paper makes about the study in general: The 56-69-year group was small, and its depth increase did not reach significance, likely because of low power. Participants were mostly white British and included more females than males, and it was suggested by the authors that clonal diversity may have been underestimated. Conclusions about previously exposed vaccinees are limited, since just six AZD1222 recipients were seropositive for SARS-CoV-2 at baseline. After two AZD1222 doses, both the breadth and the depth of spike-specific TCRs were significantly higher than at day 0 and than in MenACWY recipients. No day 14 peak-response samples were available, so repertoires were characterized only after the peak T cell response. Reportedly, close to half of the unique spike-specific TCRs recognized epitopes lying outside the regions that are mutated in the B.1.351 and B.1.1.7 variants. Vaccine-associated CD4 TCRs spanned the whole spike protein, with dominant responses in regions 160-218 and 743-854.

The cysteine opens and the phenylalanine closes a CDR3 of 19 amino acids. Only CDR3 DNA is held: 57 bases, read in frame from base 1. Trimming takes 0 bases from V and 6 bases from J, and the germline ends sit 26 bases apart. CDR1 and CDR2 are drawn from the germline V gene: SGHNT, YENEEA. The CDR3 regions of human TCRbeta chains were analyzed by immunosequencing. The original methods were these. TCRs in the repertoires were compared against a reference library of SARS-CoV-2-specific TCRs that had been generated with the MIRA antigen-specificity platform. Breadth meant the fraction of unique TCRs that were SARS-CoV-2-associated, whereas depth meant the fraction of total T cells that were SARS-CoV-2-associated. Using the MIRA data, each spike-specific TCR was assigned both to the spike region to which the TCR was reactive and to a CD4 or CD8 class. Log10-transformed breadth and depth values were compared by one-way ANOVA with Sidak's multiple comparisons tests. This immuneACCESS table, as held by TCRdb, lists in-frame sequences with V and J called but not all clones. Of the missing ones, under half trace to an unresolved V gene in checked studies; the others have no known cause. The V and J calls and clone size come from that table; D and trimming were worked out from the DNA. The sample table contains around 110,000 clones; only one count was recorded for 85% to 90% of them. Around 3.1% of the sample comes from the top ten.

Reading the label with the study, this specimen's time point is: baseline before first vaccination. The vaccinee samples were drawn from two UK trials, COV001 and COV002, one of which was a single-blind randomized controlled phase 2/3 trial testing AZD1222 (ChAdOx1 nCoV-19) in healthy adults. Trial participant PBMC samples were collected at day 0 and day 28 after the second dose for TCRbeta chain sequencing. This chain joins TRBV11-3 to TRBJ1-2; the D gene is perhaps TRBD1, on 6 matching bases. This receptor was identified in an adult in good health. Sample: peripheral blood, taken on day 0 of AZD1222 vaccination. The nucleotide sequence reads TGTGCCAGCAGCTTAGACCCCAGGGAGGGGCCCGTGGGGGGCCATGGCTACACCTTC. It encodes CASSLDPREGPVGGHGYTF. Here the CDR3 is joined to the reference TRBV11-3 and TRBJ1-2 genes, and the full variable domain is: EAGVVQSPRYKIIEKKQPVAFWCNPISGHNTLYWYLQNLGQGPELLIRYENEEAVDDSQLPKDRFSAERLKGVDSTLKIQPAELGDSAVYLCASSLDPREGPVGGHGYTFGSGTRLTVV.